This T cell receptor beta chain appears in the sequencing data of a study of blood T cell repertoires in COVID-19. Study details: From the United States, Italy and Spain came samples of acute and convalescent COVID-19. PBMCs, B-cell-depleted T cells, or T cells provided the cDNA or gDNA that made up the material.

This clone appeared a few times. V was pared by 2 bases and J by 5 bases, with 5 bases of the junction left unmatched. Germline lookup yields CDR1 MNHNY and CDR2 SVGAGI (reference sequence). The length of the CDR3 is 14 residues. In the original analysis: Counts of nucleated cells, estimated from reference gene primer amplification, were obtained. Sequencing was performed with immunoSEQ multiplex PCR; in TCRdb, only in-frame clones are kept and a portion is missing. V, J and clone size are taken as reported in that table, and D and trimming were inferred from the DNA itself. Of 140,000 to 150,000 clones in the sample, around 81% are singletons; the top ten hold approximately 13%.

The chain has TRBV6-6 and TRBJ1-1, with 7 bases that match TRBD1. This TCR came from a man between 60 and 75 years old with active or convalescent COVID-19. The sequencing input was peripheral blood. The CDR3 loop is CASSYVQGDTEAFF. The DNA of the CDR3 is TGTGCCAGCAGTTACGTCCAGGGGGATACTGAAGCTTTCTTT.